The 16 T cell receptor beta chains below were found in one sample sequenced in a study of T cell repertoires in cytomegalovirus infection. TCRdb independently ran MiXCR on the reads; one entry per CDR3 protein. The table lists approximately 990,000 distinct CDR3 sequences, approximately 32% of them singletons. These receptors are not linked to any known antigen. The starting material was cultured CD8+ T cells from PBMCs, obtained from culture after CMV antigen stimulation. The source is a human donor in good health (CMV status not recorded). Some clones in this sample may be carry-over from other donors' samples.

The chain couples TRBV20-1 to TRBJ2-2; 11 nucleotides agree with TRBD2. Germline loops: CDR1 DFQATT, CDR2 SNEGSKA (reference sequence). CDR3 size: 16 residues. Trimming took 2 bases from V and 7 from J; bases not matched to a gene: 9. The CDR3 sequence: CSARPSGGSENGELFF. The CDR3 coding sequence is TGCAGTGCTAGACCTAGCGGGGGGAGTGAGAACGGGGAGCTGTTTTTT.

In DNA, the CDR3 is TGTGCCAGCAGTTTAACGGGGGCTTGGTTGATCACCGGGGAGCTGTTTTTT. As protein: CASSLTGAWLITGELFF. The chain employs TRBV27 and TRBJ2-2; D tentatively fits TRBD1 or TRBD2 (6 bases each). CDR3 size: 17 residues. CDR1 and CDR2 from the germline V gene are MNHEY and SMNVEV (reference sequence). V lost 2 bases and J 4 bases, leaving 17 bases between the germline ends.

This sequence joins TRBV5-5 and TRBJ1-5; D is perhaps TRBD1 (6 bases). The CDR3 runs to 15 residues. Between the trimmed V and J ends, which lost 0 bases and 3 bases, there was a span of 10 bases. The V gene's germline CDR1 is SGHKS and CDR2 YYEKEE (reference sequence). The CDR3 here is CASSLDTGINQPQHF. The CDR3 DNA is TGTGCCAGCAGCTTGGATACAGGGATCAATCAGCCCCAGCATTTT.

This clonotype was detected only a few times. V and J are TRBV20-1 and TRBJ1-1; the D gene is possibly TRBD1 (5 bases). CDR1 and CDR2 from the germline V gene are DFQATT and SNEGSKA (reference sequence). V shed 0 bases and J shed 3 bases, with 8 bases lying between them. This CDR3 has 13 residues. The CDR3 sequence is CSARDGDYTEAFF. In DNA, the CDR3 is TGCAGTGCTAGAGATGGGGACTACACTGAAGCTTTCTTT.

The rearrangement joins TRBV4-1 to TRBJ2-7; 8 bases agree with TRBD1. Per germline, CDR1 MGHRA and CDR2 YSYEKL. The CDR3 is made up of 16 amino acids. The V gene end was trimmed by 2 bases and the J gene end by 0 bases; junction bases not matched to a gene: 6. The CDR3 spells CASSQRGGQDSYEQYF. The CDR3 nucleotides read TGCGCCAGCAGCCAAAGAGGGGGACAGGACTCCTACGAGCAGTACTTC.

This clonotype has only a few counts. This rearrangement joins TRBV20-1 to TRBJ1-1, with a weak D call TRBD1 (5 bases). The germline gives CDR1 DFQATT, CDR2 SNEGSKA (reference sequence). Trimming took off 3 bases at V and 3 bases at J, with 14 bases between the two ends. The CDR3 is 14 amino acids. CDR3 nucleotide sequence: TGCAGTGCTAGGGCAGGGAGTCGGGACACTGAAGCTTTCTTT. It specifies CSARAGSRDTEAFF.

This clonotype has at least ten counts. One junction end does not reproduce the germline sequence, and a read error may be involved. The V call is TRBV7-7, the J call TRBJ2-1; 8 bases align to TRBD1. The length of the CDR3 is 16 residues. From germline, CDR1 is SSHAT and CDR2 FNYEAQ (reference sequence). In DNA form, the CDR3 reads TGTGCTAGCAGCCCCCGGACAGGGAGGATTACGGATGAGCAGTTCTTC. It translates to CASSPRTGRITDEQFF. Combining the CDR3 with reference TRBV7-7 and TRBJ2-1 gives the whole variable domain GAGVSQSPRYKVTKRGQDVTLRCDPISSHATLYWYQQALGQGPEFLTYFNYEAQPDKSGLPSDRFSAERPEGSISTLTIQRTEQRDSAMYRCASSPRTGRITDEQFFGPGTRLTVL.

This clonotype was seen a few times. The chain combines TRBV9 with TRBJ1-1, with TRBD1 as a possible D gene (6 bases). The ends were cut back, 9 bases at V and 11 bases at J, with 20 bases in the middle. The CDR3 length is 12 residues. From germline, CDR1 is SGDLS and CDR2 YYNGEE. Here the CDR3 DNA reads TGTGCCACCAAGCGCGGGGACAAAAGTGCTTTCTTT. It specifies CATKRGDKSAFF.

This clonotype was detected only a few times. V is TRBV27 and J is TRBJ2-5, with D maybe TRBD1 (6 bases). CDR3 length equals 16 residues. Trimming left V 2 bases short and J 5 bases short, with 18 bases between. Per germline, CDR1 MNHEY and CDR2 SMNVEV (reference sequence). CDR3 sequence: CASSLEWDTFLETQYF. The CDR3 region has the DNA TGTGCCAGCAGTTTAGAGTGGGACACTTTTTTGGAGACCCAGTACTTC.

This chain joins TRBV5-4 and TRBJ2-3; D remains unclear. This CDR3 is 16 amino acids long. CDR1 is SGHNT and CDR2 is YYREEE in the germline V gene (reference sequence). Trimming removed 1 base from V and 1 base from J, with 13 bases in between. The CDR3 sequence is CASSLRVEIGTDTQYF. DNA of the CDR3: TGTGCCAGCAGCTTGAGGGTCGAAATAGGCACAGATACGCAGTATTTT. Full variable domain (outside the CDR3, taken from reference TRBV5-4 and TRBJ2-3): ETGVTQSPTHLIKTRGQQVTLRCSSQSGHNTVSWYQQALGQGPQFIFQYYREEENGRGNFPPRFSGLQFPNYSSELNVNALELDDSALYLCASSLRVEIGTDTQYFGPGTRLTVL.

The genes are TRBV27 and TRBJ1-5, with D perhaps TRBD1 (6 bases). Trimming shortened V by 6 bases and J by 7 bases, and 16 bases separated the two germline ends. The germline V gene encodes CDR1 MNHEY and CDR2 SMNVEV (reference sequence). The CDR3 has 14 amino acids. DNA for the CDR3: TGTGCCAGCAGCGAACAGGGACTCGGGCAGCCCCAGCATTTT. Its translation: CASSEQGLGQPQHF.

The gene calls are TRBV15 and TRBJ2-2, with D possibly being TRBD2 (5 bases). V was trimmed by 0 bases and J by 4 bases, leaving 9 bases between them. From germline, CDR1 is LNHNV and CDR2 YYDKDF (reference sequence). The CDR3 extends over 15 amino acids. CDR3 nucleotide sequence: TGTGCCACCAGCAGAGATCACCGGGGCACCGGGGAGCTGTTTTTT. Translating gives CATSRDHRGTGELFF.

The V and J genes are TRBV27 and TRBJ2-7, with TRBD1 matching over 12 bases. Unmatched junction bases numbered 6, after V lost 6 bases and J lost 6 bases. The CDR3 has 14 residues. The germline V gene has CDR1 MNHEY and CDR2 SMNVEV (reference sequence). The CDR3 nucleotides read TGTGCCAGCAGCCCGGGACAGGGGGCTGTCGAGCAGTACTTC. Protein product: CASSPGQGAVEQYF.

This clonotype was found a few times. This chain uses TRBV11-2 with TRBJ2-1, with unresolved D. Germline V CDR1 and CDR2: SGHAT, FQNNGV. The V and J ends lost 5 bases and 7 bases respectively, with 12 bases between them. The CDR3 has 13 amino acids. CDR3 in amino acids: CASSIHARNEQFF. CDR3 bases: TGTGCCAGCAGCATCCATGCTAGGAATGAGCAGTTCTTC.

Ten or more counts support this clonotype. The V and J genes are TRBV3-1 and TRBJ1-1; unclear D gene. Trimming left V 0 bases short and J 4 bases short, with 6 bases between. The CDR3 runs 13 residues. From germline, CDR1 is LGHDT and CDR2 YNNKEL (reference sequence). This CDR3 is CASSQEGFTEAFF. In nucleotides, the CDR3 is TGTGCCAGCAGCCAAGAGGGGTTCACTGAAGCTTTCTTT.

The V and J genes are TRBV4-3 and TRBJ1-2, with a tentative D call TRBD1 (5 bases). Germline V gene data show CDR1 as LGHNA and CDR2 as YSLEER. Deletions cut 0 bases from V and 7 bases from J, with 18 bases between. The CDR3 has 16 residues. CDR3 nucleotide sequence: TGCGCCAGCAGCCAAGAGTGGGGACGGGATAATAGTGGCTACACCTTC. It codes for CASSQEWGRDNSGYTF.